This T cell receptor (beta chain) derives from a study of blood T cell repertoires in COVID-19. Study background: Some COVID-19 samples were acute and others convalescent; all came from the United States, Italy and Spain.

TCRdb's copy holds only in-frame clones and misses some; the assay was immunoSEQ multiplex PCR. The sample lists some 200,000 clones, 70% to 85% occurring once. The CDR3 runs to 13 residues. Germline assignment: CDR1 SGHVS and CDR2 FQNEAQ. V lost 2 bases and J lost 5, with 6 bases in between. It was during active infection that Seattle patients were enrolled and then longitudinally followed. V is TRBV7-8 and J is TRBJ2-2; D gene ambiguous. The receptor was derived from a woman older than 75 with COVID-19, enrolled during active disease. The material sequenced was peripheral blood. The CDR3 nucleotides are TGTGCCAGCAGCTTAAGGAGAACCGGGGAGCTGTTTTTT. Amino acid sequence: CASSLRRTGELFF.